Sequencing of this TCR beta chain was carried out in a study of OX40 agonist ivuxolimab in advanced cancers. This CDR3 comprises 13 residues. V gave up 5 bases and J gave up 6 bases, with 11 bases separating them. The germline CDR1 and CDR2 sequences are SEHNR and FQNEAQ (reference sequence). Assay used: immunoSEQ multiplex PCR; TCRdb lists only in-frame clones, some missing. The table records some 60,000 clones, about 89% of them present only once. V gene TRBV7-9 combines with J gene TRBJ2-4; a possible D gene is TRBD1 (5 bases). Sequenced here: CD4+ or CD8+ T cells sorted from blood, sampled in a trial of the OX40 agonist ivuxolimab. The origin of this receptor is an adult with an advanced solid tumor such as melanoma, head and neck, liver or kidney cancer. The CDR3 nucleotides read TGTGCCAGCAGCCAGGGCCTTTTAAACATTCAGTACTTC. It is translated as CASSQGLLNIQYF.